One TCR beta chain is described in this entry. Repertoires were generated with immunoSEQ multiplex PCR, while TCRdb's copy carries only in-frame clones and drops some. The sample lists around 84,000 clones; approximately 95% were seen once. These data are taken from a study of T cell changes during pregnancy in multiple sclerosis. This CDR3 spans 14 amino acids. Per the germline V gene, CDR1 is SNHLY and CDR2 is FYNNEI. The V gene lost 1 base and the J gene lost 2 bases, with 8 bases spanning the gap. This material consisted of peripheral blood, taken in the second trimester of pregnancy. This TCR came from a female donor in good health, enrolled as a control in a pregnancy study. The rearrangement joins TRBV2 to TRBJ1-2; D possibly corresponds to TRBD1 (6 bases). In nucleotides, the CDR3 is TGTGCCAGCAGTGAAGGGACAGCAAACTATGGCTACACCTTC. It yields the protein CASSEGTANYGYTF.